This T cell receptor beta chain was recorded in a study of control samples from healthy donors and cancer patients. Measured with immunoSEQ multiplex PCR; TCRdb has only the in-frame clones, and not every one. This table holds roughly 59,000 clones, approximately 92% found once. Remarks on this clone: Other DNA sequences of this sample code for an identical CDR3.

Between the trimmed V and J ends, which lost 3 bases and 0 bases, there was a span of 9 bases. Per the germline V gene, CDR1 is SGHRS and CDR2 is YFSETQ. The CDR3 runs 14 residues. This receptor was taken from a middle-aged man with colorectal cancer. Sample: PBMCs. The chain carries TRBV5-1 and TRBJ1-1; D unclear. CDR3 nucleotides: TGCGCCAGCAGCTCAGAGACTGTGAACACTGAAGCTTTCTTT. Protein: CASSSETVNTEAFF. The full variable domain, completed using reference TRBV5-1 and TRBJ1-1, is KAGVTQTPRYLIKTRGQQVTLSCSPISGHRSVSWYQQTPGQGLQFLFEYFSETQRNKGNFPGRFSGRQFSNSRSEMNVSTLELGDSALYLCASSSETVNTEAFFGQGTRLTVV.